The 18 T cell receptor beta chains reported below all come from one sample, sequenced in a study of CD8 T cells in cerebrospinal fluid in Alzheimer's disease. TCRdb reprocessed the 10x single-cell sequencing reads; each CDR3 protein has one entry and no DNA is given. This sample's table has around 1,200 distinct CDR3 sequences. Input material: cerebrospinal fluid. All receptors come from a human donor in good health.

This clonotype ranks as medium-sized (0.01 to 0.1%) in terms of frequency. This chain uses TRBV20-1 with TRBJ1-5; TCRdb's D call, TRBD1, is unchecked because there is no DNA. CDR3 length: 16 amino acids. Per germline, CDR1 DFQATT and CDR2 SNEGSKA (reference sequence). This chain's CDR3 is CSARGVTGDSNQPQHF.

Judged by frequency, this clonotype is medium-sized. The CDR3 loop is CSARDPTGTGDTGELFF. V and J are TRBV20-1 and TRBJ2-2; there is no DNA to check the TCRdb D call of TRBD1. This CDR3 region has 17 residues. In germline, CDR1 is DFQATT, CDR2 SNEGSKA (reference sequence).

This clonotype shows up as medium-sized by frequency. The V and J genes are TRBV12-3 or TRBV12-4 and TRBJ2-7; TCRdb's D call, TRBD2, is unchecked because there is no DNA. The CDR3 runs 14 residues. CDR3 loop: CASSPSASTYEQYF.

This clonotype is called large based on its frequency. The V call is TRBV7-8, the J call TRBJ2-7. This CDR3 comprises 13 residues. Germline assignment: CDR1 SGHVS and CDR2 FQNEAQ. This CDR3 reads CASRFSTGSEQYF.

This clonotype is called medium-sized based on its frequency. This sequence joins TRBV19 and TRBJ1-5; TCRdb gives TRBD1 as the D gene, but with no DNA this cannot be confirmed. Looked up from germline, CDR1 is LNHDA and CDR2 is SQIVND (reference sequence). This CDR3 comprises 18 residues. CDR3 residues: CASSKARGQGASNQPQHF.

This clonotype is labeled large (0.1 to 1%) based on frequency. The chain joins TRBV7-2 to TRBJ1-1. Per germline, CDR1 SGHTA and CDR2 FQGNSA. The CDR3 runs 13 residues. CDR3: CASSLTFRSVAFF.

Measured by frequency, this clonotype is medium-sized. The gene calls are TRBV27 and TRBJ2-7; TCRdb indicates TRBD1, and absent DNA this call remains unverified. The germline V gene encodes CDR1 MNHEY and CDR2 SMNVEV (reference sequence). CDR3 length: 15 residues. CDR3 protein: CASWAGTGAAYEQYF.

In terms of frequency, this clonotype is medium-sized. The chain combines TRBV6-2 or TRBV6-3 with TRBJ2-7; TCRdb indicates TRBD1, and absent DNA this call remains unverified. In germline, CDR1 is MNHEY, CDR2 SVGEGT. The CDR3 has 17 residues. This CDR3 reads CASSLHPGRRSVYEQYF.

This clonotype is identified as large from frequency. The CDR3 here is CAWRPGITSSPLHF. This sequence joins TRBV30 and TRBJ1-6; the D gene TCRdb calls, TRBD1, cannot be checked with no DNA. This CDR3 spans 14 amino acids. Germline CDR1 and CDR2: GTSNPN and SVGIG (reference sequence).

Frequency places this clonotype as large. V gene TRBV20-1 combines with J gene TRBJ2-7; lacking DNA, the TRBD1 call made by TCRdb goes unchecked. The CDR3 length is 15 residues. CDR1 is DFQATT, CDR2 SNEGSKA, per germline (reference sequence). CDR3 sequence reads: CSARDVNRGIYEQYF.

This clonotype registers large (0.1 to 1%) by frequency. V is TRBV6-2 or TRBV6-3 and J is TRBJ1-5. The CDR3 covers 13 residues. In germline, CDR1 is MNHEY, CDR2 SVGEGT. The CDR3 protein is CASSYRINQPQHF.

This chain uses TRBV28 with TRBJ1-3; there is no DNA to check the TCRdb D call of TRBD1. The CDR3 extends over 16 amino acids. In germline, CDR1 is MDHEN, CDR2 SYDVKM. This CDR3 is CASSSPWGASGNTIYF.

This clonotype is called large based on its frequency. This chain connects TRBV6-6 to TRBJ2-5; as DNA is missing, the TRBD1 call by TCRdb cannot be tested. The CDR3 is made up of 14 amino acids. Germline V gene lookup returns CDR1 MNHNY and CDR2 SVGAGI (reference sequence). This CDR3 reads CASRFGQGEETQYF.

This clonotype is identified as medium-sized from frequency. The V and J genes are TRBV4-1 and TRBJ2-5; the D gene TCRdb calls, TRBD1, cannot be checked with no DNA. The germline V gene has CDR1 MGHRA and CDR2 YSYEKL. This CDR3 comprises 15 residues. CDR3 in amino acids: CASSPRTGGRETQYF.

This chain links TRBV6-1 with TRBJ2-3. The CDR3 runs to 14 residues. Germline-derived CDR1 and CDR2 are MNHNS and SASEGT. The CDR3 protein is CASSEAYGTDTQYF.

Its frequency marks this clonotype as medium-sized. The chain is built from TRBV7-2 and TRBJ2-5; TCRdb's assignment of TRBD2 cannot be checked, as there is no DNA. Germline V gives CDR1 SGHTA, CDR2 FQGNSA. The CDR3 runs 17 residues. The CDR3 protein is CASSLRPGTILQETQYF.

This clonotype is identified as medium-sized from frequency. V and J are TRBV10-2 and TRBJ2-5. This CDR3 spans 15 amino acids. Germline V lookup: CDR1 WSHSY, CDR2 SAAADI. The CDR3 spells CASSESTRGRETQYF.

This clonotype is identified as medium-sized from frequency. This chain joins TRBV5-5 and TRBJ2-1; TCRdb names TRBD1, which stays unverified in the absence of DNA. Germline V lookup: CDR1 SGHKS, CDR2 YYEKEE (reference sequence). CDR3 length: 15 residues. CDR3 sequence: CASSSRDSSYNEQFF.